The 2 T cell receptor beta chains reported below all come from one sample, sequenced in a study of T cell repertoires in cytomegalovirus infection. TCRdb reprocessed the reads via MiXCR and lists one record per CDR3 protein. The sample lists some 240,000 distinct CDR3 sequences, 15% to 20% seen once, with around 43% in the top ten. Sequencing was done on a sample of CD8+ T cells from PBMCs. These TCRs come from a human donor in good health (CMV status not recorded). Some clones in this sample may be carry-over from other donors' samples.

The chain combines TRBV29-1 with TRBJ2-7; no reliable D call. Trimming took off 4 bases at V and 3 bases at J, with 7 bases between the two ends. This CDR3 is built from 11 residues. CDR1 is SQVTM, CDR2 ANQGSEA, per germline. The CDR3 loop is CSVVADYEQYF. The CDR3 DNA reads as TGCAGCGTTGTGGCGGACTACGAGCAGTACTTC.

This chain links TRBV5-1 with TRBJ2-7; D is perhaps TRBD1 or TRBD2 (5 bases each). V dropped 2 bases and J dropped 3 bases, with 18 bases sitting between them. Germline assignment: CDR1 SGHRS and CDR2 YFSETQ. The length of the CDR3 is 16 residues. The CDR3 sequence: CASSFYGGTLNYEQYF. Here the CDR3 DNA reads TGCGCCAGCAGCTTTTATGGGGGAACACTCAACTACGAGCAGTACTTC.